This passage covers 13 T cell receptor beta chains from one sample sequenced in a study of T cells in Graves' hyperthyroidism and ophthalmopathy. Template material for amplifying TCR beta CDR3 regions consisted of RNA transcripts. HTBI primers drove first-round RT-PCR of the TCR CDR3. TCRdb redid the calling of the multiplex PCR reads with MiXCR, one entry per CDR3 protein. The data show some 510,000 distinct CDR3 sequences, around 20% seen once. The sequencing input was blood. The receptors here all came from a young man with Graves' hyperthyroidism.

This clonotype was recorded at least ten times. J is TRBJ1-1 and V is TRBV19, with TRBD1 matching over 9 bases. CDR3 size: 15 residues. The V and J ends lost 3 bases and 1 base, in that order; junction bases with no gene match: 3. CDR1 LNHDA and CDR2 SQIVND come from the germline V gene (reference sequence). CDR3: CASSILTGGNTEAFF. The CDR3, as DNA: TGTGCCAGTAGTATTTTGACAGGGGGGAACACTGAAGCTTTCTTT.

In its sample, this clonotype was seen a few times. The chain recombines TRBV19 with TRBJ1-5; perhaps TRBD1 as D (5 bases). CDR3 length equals 14 residues. Trimming removed 5 bases at V and 3 bases at J, with 11 bases between. Germline V lookup: CDR1 LNHDA, CDR2 SQIVND (reference sequence). The CDR3 sequence: CASSPYRTNQPQHF. CDR3 nucleotides: TGTGCCAGTAGTCCATACAGGACCAATCAGCCCCAGCATTTT.

This clonotype was counted only a few times. This chain uses TRBV6-2 or TRBV6-3 with TRBJ2-2; 11 nucleotides agree with TRBD2. This CDR3 has 19 amino acids. Per the germline V gene, CDR1 is MNHEY and CDR2 is SVGEGT. V gave up 1 base and J gave up 4 bases; unmatched junction bases: 11. Here the CDR3 DNA reads TGTGCCAGCAGTTACTATCTAGCGGGGGGCGACTCGAGCACCGGGGAGCTGTTTTTT. Translating gives CASSYYLAGGDSSTGELFF.

This clonotype was counted once. This chain links TRBV5-1 with TRBJ2-7, with 9 positions matching TRBD1. Germline CDR1 is SGHRS and CDR2 is YFSETQ. This CDR3 contains 16 residues. With 4 bases clipped from V and 3 bases from J, the junction kept 11 bases outside the gene matches. The CDR3 DNA sequence: TGCGCCAGCAGCACGGGCCGGGACAGGGTTAACTACGAGCAGTACTTC. Encoded protein: CASSTGRDRVNYEQYF. The variable domain in full, completed from reference TRBV5-1 and TRBJ2-7, reads KAGVTQTPRYLIKTRGQQVTLSCSPISGHRSVSWYQQTPGQGLQFLFEYFSETQRNKGNFPGRFSGRQFSNSRSEMNVSTLELGDSALYLCASSTGRDRVNYEQYFGPGTRLTVT.

In its sample, this clonotype was seen many times. J is TRBJ2-7 and V is TRBV28; D is possibly TRBD1 (6 bases). CDR3 length: 14 residues. Trimming took off 7 bases at V and 5 bases at J, with 18 bases between the two ends. Germline V gives CDR1 MDHEN, CDR2 SYDVKM. The CDR3 nucleotides read TGTGCCAGCACCTCCGGGACACCCCTCCACGAGCAGTACTTC. Its protein product is CASTSGTPLHEQYF. Drawing the rest from reference TRBV28 and TRBJ2-7, the complete variable domain is DVKVTQSSRYLVKRTGEKVFLECVQDMDHENMFWYRQDPGLGLRLIYFSYDVKMKEKGDIPEGYSVSREKKERFSLILESASTNQTSMYLCASTSGTPLHEQYFGPGTRLTVT.

This clonotype was detected a few times. V gene TRBV2 combines with J gene TRBJ2-7; 10 bases align to TRBD1. This CDR3 contains 15 residues. V shed 6 bases, J shed 3 bases, and the junction held 8 bases outside the gene matches. The germline V gene has CDR1 SNHLY and CDR2 FYNNEI. The CDR3 loop is CASSVGTGDYYEQYF. CDR3 DNA: TGTGCCAGCAGCGTTGGGACAGGGGATTACTACGAGCAGTACTTC.

This sequence joins TRBV20-1 and TRBJ2-3; D tentatively fits TRBD1 or TRBD2 (5 bases each). V was clipped by 1 base and J by 1 base, with 12 bases between them. Germline V gives CDR1 DFQATT, CDR2 SNEGSKA (reference sequence). This CDR3 is built from 15 residues. The CDR3 nucleotides are TGCAGTGCTAGAGCCGGGGCTTTAGGCACAGATACGCAGTATTTT. It yields the protein CSARAGALGTDTQYF.

This clonotype has a count of ten or more. The rearrangement joins TRBV20-1 to TRBJ2-7; D is perhaps TRBD1 (5 bases). CDR1 is DFQATT and CDR2 is SNEGSKA in the germline V gene (reference sequence). This CDR3 is 12 amino acids long. V gave up 6 bases and J gave up 4 bases, with 13 bases separating them. The CDR3 region has the DNA TGCAGTGCCCCGGACAATCCTTACGAGCAGTACTTC. It codes for CSAPDNPYEQYF.

This clonotype was picked up many times. V gene TRBV27 combines with J gene TRBJ1-1; the match to TRBD1 covers 8 bases. The J segment lost 5 bases and the V segment lost 6 bases, leaving 11 bases of the junction unmatched. CDR3 size: 15 residues. The germline V gene encodes CDR1 MNHEY and CDR2 SMNVEV (reference sequence). The DNA of the CDR3 is TGTGCCAGCAGAGACCTTCAGGGGGCTGGGACTGAAGCTTTCTTT. This translates into CASRDLQGAGTEAFF.

The chain joins TRBV6-5 to TRBJ1-2; D is perhaps TRBD1 (5 bases). V was clipped by 0 bases and J by 0 bases, with 11 bases between them. CDR1 and CDR2 from the germline V gene are MNHEY and SVGAGI. This CDR3 comprises 16 residues. The CDR3 bases are TGTGCCAGCAGTTACTCGAAGACAGATTCTAACTATGGCTACACCTTC. Its protein is CASSYSKTDSNYGYTF.

This clonotype was recorded at least ten times. The chain combines TRBV28 with TRBJ1-3; maybe TRBD1 (5 bases). The CDR3 consists of 15 residues. The V end was cut by 6 bases, the J end by 3 bases, with 15 bases between. Germline lookup yields CDR1 MDHEN and CDR2 SYDVKM. In nucleotides, the CDR3 is TGTGCCAGCAGCCAGGGATCTATAATTGGAAACACCATATATTTT. As protein: CASSQGSIIGNTIYF.

This clonotype was recorded at least ten times. The chain recombines TRBV19 with TRBJ2-5; no reliable D call. V lost 1 base and J 2 bases, leaving 8 bases between the germline ends. The CDR3 length is 14 residues. Germline values: CDR1 LNHDA, CDR2 SQIVND (reference sequence). CDR3 sequence (DNA): TGTGCCAGTAGTATAGCAGGAGCGCAAGAGACCCAGTACTTC. This sequence encodes CASSIAGAQETQYF.

This clonotype was counted many times. V is TRBV12-3 or TRBV12-4 and J is TRBJ1-1; D gene uncertain. V shed 4 bases and J shed 10 bases, with 16 bases lying between them. The CDR3 has 13 amino acids. CDR3 coding DNA: TGTGCCAGCAGTTCTCGCGCTCAATCGGGAGCTTTCTTT. Amino acid sequence: CASSSRAQSGAFF.